This note documents a single T cell receptor (beta chain) sequence. No antigen is known for it. This entry belongs to a study of a mutant IDH1 vaccine in newly diagnosed glioma. Whole-study context: Either 4-6 weeks after radiotherapy alone or alongside temozolomide, vaccination was begun.

The CDR3 consists of 13 residues. Germline lookup yields CDR1 SGHTA and CDR2 FQGNSA. V lost 1 base and J lost 7, with 8 bases in between. The time point is: week 5, during vaccination. All doses held 300 ug of mutant IDH1 20-mer peptide, with topical imiquimod. Repertoires were generated with immunoSEQ multiplex PCR, while TCRdb's copy carries only in-frame clones and drops some. The sample shows tens of thousands of clones, 80% to 90% of them seen only once. The J gene is TRBJ1-5, the V gene TRBV7-2, with unresolved D. Sequencing used PBMCs, obtained from a glioma patient whose treatment included an IDH1 peptide vaccine. This receptor was identified in a woman aged 45-60 years with glioma. Written as DNA, the CDR3 is TGTGCCAGCAGCTTAGACGCTTGGCAGCCCCAGCATTTT. This translates into CASSLDAWQPQHF. The full variable domain, completed using reference TRBV7-2 and TRBJ1-5, is GAGVSQSPSNKVTEKGKDVELRCDPISGHTALYWYRQSLGQGLEFLIYFQGNSAPDKSGLPSDRFSAERTGGSVSTLTIQRTQQEDSAVYLCASSLDAWQPQHFGDGTRLSIL.